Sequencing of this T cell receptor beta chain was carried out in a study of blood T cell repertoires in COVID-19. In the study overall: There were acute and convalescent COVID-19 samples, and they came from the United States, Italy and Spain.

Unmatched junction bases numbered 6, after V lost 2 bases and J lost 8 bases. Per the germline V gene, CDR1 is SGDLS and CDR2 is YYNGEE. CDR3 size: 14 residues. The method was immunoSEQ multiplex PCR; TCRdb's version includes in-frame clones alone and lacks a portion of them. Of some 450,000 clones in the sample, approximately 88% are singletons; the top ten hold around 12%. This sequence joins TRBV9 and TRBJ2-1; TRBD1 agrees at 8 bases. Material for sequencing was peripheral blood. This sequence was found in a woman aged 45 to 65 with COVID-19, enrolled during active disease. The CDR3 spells CASSVISGGYEQFF. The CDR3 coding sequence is TGTGCCAGCAGCGTCATCTCAGGGGGCTATGAGCAGTTCTTC. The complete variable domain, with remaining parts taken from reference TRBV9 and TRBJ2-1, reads DSGVTQTPKHLITATGQRVTLRCSPRSGDLSVYWYQQSLDQGLQFLIQYYNGEERAKGNILERFSAQQFPDLHSELNLSSLELGDSALYFCASSVISGGYEQFFGPGTRLTVL.